Listed below are T cell receptor beta chains from one sample, sequenced in a study of blood T cell repertoires in COVID-19. Clones were sequenced by immunoSEQ multiplex PCR, and TCRdb holds only the in-frame ones, with some missing. This sample has about 220,000 clones, with roughly 87% found just once. The sample was PBMCs or T cells enriched from blood (not recorded which). These TCRs come from a woman aged 25-40 years with acute COVID-19. The CDR3 runs from the conserved cysteine through the conserved F or W. D genes are given only for firm matches. Clone sizes are given selectively: once, few, many, or a class where the clone is expanded.

cdr3_nt,cdr3_aa,v_call,clone_size,j_call,d_call
TGTGCCAGCACCTTGGGGGCAGGGGGCGAGCAGTACTTC,CASTLGAGGEQYF,TRBV6-5,NA,TRBJ2-7,TRBD1
TGTGCCAGCAAGATCCGGGACAGCGGCGTCGAAGCTTTCTTT,CASKIRDSGVEAFF,TRBV19,NA,TRBJ1-1,TRBD1
TGTGCCAGCAGCCCGCGGGACCGGAATGAAAAACTGTTTTTT,CASSPRDRNEKLFF,TRBV5-4,NA,TRBJ1-4,NA
TGTGCCAGCAGTGACTCTCTTGGCTACACCTTC,CASSDSLGYTF,TRBV25-1,NA,TRBJ1-2,NA
TGCAGCACCGGACCGGGGAATGAGCAGTTCTTC,CSTGPGNEQFF,TRBV29-1,few,TRBJ2-1,NA
TGTGCCAGCAGCCCCTCGTTTGCGGGGGGGATCTACAATGAGCAGTTCTTC,CASSPSFAGGIYNEQFF,TRBV7-9,few,TRBJ2-1,TRBD2
TGTGCCAGCAGACGGGGGACCATGGGCACAGATACGCAGTATTTT,CASRRGTMGTDTQYF,TRBV6-5,NA,TRBJ2-3,NA
TGTGCCATCAAGCCTCACAGAGCATACTATGGCTACACCTTC,CAIKPHRAYYGYTF,TRBV10-3,NA,TRBJ1-2,NA
TGTGCCAGCAGCCAAGATGGGCGGGACACTGAAGCTTTCTTT,CASSQDGRDTEAFF,TRBV4-2,once,TRBJ1-1,NA
TGTGCCAGCAGCTTGGTTCAGGACTCCTACAATGAGCAGTTCTTC,CASSLVQDSYNEQFF,TRBV5-8,NA,TRBJ2-1,NA
TGTGCCAGCAGCGAACATTTGAGGGCCACTGAAGCTTTCTTT,CASSEHLRATEAFF,TRBV7-9,NA,TRBJ1-1,NA
TGTGCCAGCAGCGTGGTGCTAGGGGCTGACAATGAGCAGTTCTTC,CASSVVLGADNEQFF,TRBV11-2,once,TRBJ2-1,NA
TGCGCCAGCAGCTTGCGCCATAGTAACACCGGGGAGCTGTTTTTT,CASSLRHSNTGELFF,TRBV5-1,NA,TRBJ2-2,NA
TGTGCCAGCATATACTCATACGGCAGGGAAGAGACCCAGTACTTC,CASIYSYGREETQYF,TRBV6-5,NA,TRBJ2-5,NA
TGTGCCAGCAGTTTGGTGTCAGGGGGCGTGAACACTGAAGCTTTCTTT,CASSLVSGGVNTEAFF,TRBV27,NA,TRBJ1-1,TRBD1
TGTGCCTCCACCCGGGACAGGGGTTTTAGGACCGGGGAGCTGTTTTTT,CASTRDRGFRTGELFF,TRBV2,NA,TRBJ2-2,TRBD1
TGCGCCAGCAGCCCGGGTGCAACTAATGAAAAACTGTTTTTT,CASSPGATNEKLFF,TRBV10-1,NA,TRBJ1-4,NA
TGTGCCAGCAGCCAAGGGCAGAACAATGAGCAGTTCTTC,CASSQGQNNEQFF,TRBV3-1/TRBV3-2,NA,TRBJ2-1,NA
TGTGCCAGCAGTCCTCACAGGGGGCTAGCCGAGAACACTGAAGCTTTCTTT,CASSPHRGLAENTEAFF,TRBV7-9,NA,TRBJ1-1,TRBD1
TGTGCCAGCTCACCCCAGGGTGTAGAGACCCAGTACTTC,CASSPQGVETQYF,TRBV18,NA,TRBJ2-5,NA
TGCGCCAGCAGCTTGGAGAAACGACAGGGGGCAGGTGAAAAACTATTTTTT,CASSLEKRQGAGEKLFF,TRBV5-1,NA,TRBJ1-4,TRBD1
TGTGCCAGCAGCCTGGGGGCGGCTGAGATAGCCAAAAACATTCAGTACTTC,CASSLGAAEIAKNIQYF,TRBV7-9,once,TRBJ2-4,NA
TGTGCCAGCTCACCAAATGAGCAAAGGCCCCAGCATTTT,CASSPNEQRPQHF,TRBV18,NA,TRBJ1-5,NA
TGTGCCAGCAGCTTGGTTCCGGGGGAGCTGTTTTTT,CASSLVPGELFF,TRBV5-8,once,TRBJ2-2,NA
TGTGCCAGCAGCTTAAGTCTGACAGGGGGCGACCCTGAAGCTTTCTTT,CASSLSLTGGDPEAFF,TRBV7-6,NA,TRBJ1-1,TRBD1
TGCGCCAGCAGCCAAGTTCTTAAGACAGGGCCGAACACCGGGGAGCTGTTTTTT,CASSQVLKTGPNTGELFF,TRBV4-1,NA,TRBJ2-2,TRBD1